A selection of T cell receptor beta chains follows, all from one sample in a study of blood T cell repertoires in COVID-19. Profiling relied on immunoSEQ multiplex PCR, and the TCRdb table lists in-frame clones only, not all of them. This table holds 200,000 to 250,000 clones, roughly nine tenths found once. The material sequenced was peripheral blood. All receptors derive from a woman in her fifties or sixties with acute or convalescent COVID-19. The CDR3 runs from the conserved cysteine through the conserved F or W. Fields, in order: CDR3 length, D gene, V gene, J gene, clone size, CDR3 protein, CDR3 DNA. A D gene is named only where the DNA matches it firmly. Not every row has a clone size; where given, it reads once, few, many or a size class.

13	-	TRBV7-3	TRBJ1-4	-	CASSVTGGSELFF	TGTGCCAGCAGCGTGACAGGTGGATCTGAACTGTTTTTT
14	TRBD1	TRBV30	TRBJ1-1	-	CAWSFGQGDTEAFF	TGTGCCTGGAGTTTCGGACAGGGGGACACTGAAGCTTTCTTT
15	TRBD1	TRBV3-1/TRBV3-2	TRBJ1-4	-	CASSRIGTGSEKLFF	TGTGCCAGCAGCCGGATCGGGACAGGGTCTGAAAAACTGTTTTTT
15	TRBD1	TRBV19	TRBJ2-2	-	CASSMWTGLTGELFF	TGTGCCAGTAGTATGTGGACAGGTCTCACCGGGGAGCTGTTTTTT
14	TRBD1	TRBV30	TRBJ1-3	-	CAWSKQGAGNTIYF	TGTGCCTGGAGTAAACAGGGGGCTGGAAACACCATATATTTT
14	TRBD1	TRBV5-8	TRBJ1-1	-	CASSSMTGITEAFF	TGTGCCAGCAGCTCTATGACAGGGATCACTGAAGCTTTCTTT
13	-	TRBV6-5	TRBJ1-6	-	CASTRGDNSPLHF	TGTGCCAGCACCAGGGGTGACAATTCACCCCTCCACTTT
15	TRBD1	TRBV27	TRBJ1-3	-	CASSRTGLTGNTIYF	TGTGCCAGCAGTCGGACAGGGCTGACTGGAAACACCATATATTTT
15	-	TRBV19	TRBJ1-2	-	CASSIQGTANYGYTF	TGTGCCAGTAGTATCCAGGGCACAGCTAACTATGGCTACACCTTC
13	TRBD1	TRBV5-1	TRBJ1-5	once	CASSVDRDQPQHF	TGCGCCAGCAGCGTTGACAGGGATCAGCCCCAGCATTTT
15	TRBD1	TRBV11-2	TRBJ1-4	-	CASSSIGTVGEKLFF	TGTGCCAGCAGCTCGATCGGGACAGTAGGGGAAAAACTGTTTTTT
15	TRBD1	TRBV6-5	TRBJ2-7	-	CASSYVGTGVNEQYF	TGTGCCAGCAGTTACGTCGGGACAGGGGTGAACGAGCAGTACTTC